This T cell receptor beta chain was recovered during a study of a mutant IDH1 vaccine in newly diagnosed glioma. Overall study: Commencement of vaccination occurred 4-6 weeks following radiotherapy alone, or concurrently with temozolomide cycles. Earlier care involved radiotherapy, temozolomide, or both, and the majority received both.

Germline V gene sequence: CDR1 SGHDT, CDR2 YYEEEE. The CDR3 is made up of 16 amino acids. V was shortened by 3 bases and J by 1 base, with 17 bases between the two germline ends. Libraries were prepared by immunoSEQ multiplex PCR; TCRdb keeps only in-frame clonotypes and omits some of them. The table records roughly 30,000 clones, roughly 86% of them present only once. The sample's time point: week 35, safety follow-up. Vaccination used 300 ug of mutant IDH1 20-mer peptide per dose, with topical imiquimod. All eight of the vaccinations patients received fell in weeks 1, 3, 5, 7, 11, 15, 19 and 23. Each tumor in the donors was a new WHO grade 3 or 4 astrocytoma, IDH1-mutant and ATRX-lost. Concerning this clone: The antigen is unknown.

The chain combines TRBV5-6 with TRBJ2-7, with D uncertain. This receptor was taken from a man under 40 with glioma. Sequencing was performed on PBMCs, taken from a glioma patient whose treatment included an IDH1 peptide vaccine. CDR3 in amino acids: CASSSTLAGLSYEQYF. The CDR3 DNA sequence: TGTGCCAGCAGCTCCACCTTGGCAGGTCTTTCCTACGAGCAGTACTTC.